This T cell receptor beta chain was sequenced in a study of cytomegalovirus exposure and HLA in healthy donors. General study findings and limits: Researchers reported that a few CMV-associated chains were confirmed in vitro as CMV antigen-specific. In a later analysis, at a false discovery rate of 0.05, roughly 18,000 TCR beta sequences were associated with HLA alleles.

In regard to this clone: The antigen is undetermined.

This PCR relied on a set of 60 Vbeta primers and 13 Jbeta primers. Measured with immunoSEQ multiplex PCR; TCRdb has only the in-frame clones, and not every one. The repertoire holds 160,000 or so clones, 80% to 85% seen once, with roughly 4% in the top ten. Each donor was healthy, and each was a bone marrow donor. Donors showed nominal health when sampled, although they likely had unrecorded immune exposures. Germline-derived CDR1 and CDR2 are MNHEY and SMNVEV (reference sequence). Unmatched junction bases numbered 2, after V lost 6 bases and J lost 1 base. The length of the CDR3 is 14 residues. This receptor was identified in a man between 50 and 59 years old in good health and CMV-seropositive. The chain combines TRBV27 with TRBJ2-7, with 11 positions matching TRBD1. Sequences were obtained from PBMCs. CDR3 nucleotide sequence: TGTGCCAGCAGGGGACAGGGGGTTTCCTACGAGCAGTACTTC. It is translated as CASRGQGVSYEQYF.